What follows is one TCR beta chain and its context. Its antigen remains unidentified. This specimen belongs to a study of cytomegalovirus exposure and HLA in healthy donors. Overall study: The approximately 130 validation repertoires and the roughly 690 first-cohort repertoires shared a platform, a later analysis reported.

The donors were members of the approximately 120-subject validation cohort (separate from the approximately 650-subject first cohort). Regarding the study as a whole: TCR sequences were mostly rare, though some public TCRs occurred in many donors. TCR beta chains numbering some 160 were designated cytomegalovirus-associated.

Sequencing used immunoSEQ multiplex PCR; TCRdb keeps in-frame clones, though not all of them. This table has more than 250,000 clones, around 86% appearing once. This CDR3 contains 15 residues. Germline V gene lookup returns CDR1 SGHTA and CDR2 FQGTGA. Trimming removed 5 bases from V and 5 bases from J; junction bases left unmatched: 8. Sequencing was done on a sample of PBMCs. The genes are TRBV7-3 and TRBJ2-5; 10 bases match TRBD2. This clonotype was obtained from a woman under 30 in good health and CMV-seronegative. The CDR3 reads CASSSLAGAGETQYF. The CDR3 nucleotides read TGTGCCAGCAGCAGCCTAGCGGGAGCAGGGGAGACCCAGTACTTC. Supplemented by reference TRBV7-3 and TRBJ2-5, the full variable domain reads GAGVSQTPSNKVTEKGKYVELRCDPISGHTALYWYRQSLGQGPEFLIYFQGTGAADDSGLPNDRFFAVRPEGSVSTLKIQRTERGDSAVYLCASSSLAGAGETQYFGPGTRLLVL.